The clone carrying this T cell receptor beta chain came up many times. These data come from a study of breast tumors, draining lymph nodes, adjacent tissues. TCRdb recomputed calls from the multiplex PCR reads with MiXCR, one row per CDR3 protein. The table lists tens of thousands of distinct CDR3 sequences, roughly 50% of them singletons. Germline assignment: CDR1 SGHNT and CDR2 YENEEA. V shed 5 bases, J shed 3 bases, and the junction held 1 base outside the gene matches. This CDR3 comprises 14 residues. The source is a female donor with breast cancer. Some clones in this sample may be carry-over from other donors' samples. This chain joins TRBV11-3 and TRBJ1-2; TRBD1 aligns across 12 bases. The sequenced sample consisted of breast tumor tissue. The CDR3 is CASSRDRGHYGYTF. For the CDR3, the DNA is TGTGCCAGCAGCCGGGACAGGGGGCACTATGGCTACACCTTC.